This note documents a single T cell receptor (beta chain) sequence. The antigen remains undetermined. This CDR3 is built from 14 residues. Germline V gene lookup returns CDR1 MDHEN and CDR2 SYDVKM. The V gene end was trimmed by 2 bases and the J gene end by 3 bases; junction bases not matched to a gene: 2. The data were taken from a study of EBV T-cell therapy then PD-1 blockade in nasopharyngeal carcinoma. The table came from immunoSEQ multiplex PCR; TCRdb's copy has only in-frame clones and leaves some out. This table has fewer than 25,000 clones, under 90% appearing once. Sample treatment: AdE1-LMPpoly-expanded autologous EBV-specific T-cell therapy followed by anti-PD-1 nivolumab.

The chain recombines TRBV28 with TRBJ2-7; 9 bases match TRBD1. Sequencing was performed on CD8+ T cells from blood, taken between days 50 and 65 from a patient whose treatment included autologous EBV-specific T cells and nivolumab. The sequence derives from a man in his forties with nasopharyngeal carcinoma. CDR3 sequence: CASSLRGQGYEQYF. The CDR3, as DNA: TGTGCCAGCAGTTTACGGGGACAGGGCTACGAGCAGTACTTC.